The 30 T cell receptor beta chains in this list originate from one sample, sequenced in a study of T cells after yellow fever vaccination. TCRdb reprocessed the 5' RACE reads via MiXCR and lists one record per CDR3 protein. The sample records some 350,000 distinct CDR3 sequences, approximately 3.9% being singletons. Sequencing was performed on PBMCs, taken 5 days after the yellow fever booster vaccination. These receptors were collected from a man between 18 and 35 years old who received the YFV17D yellow fever vaccine.

At least ten counts were recorded for this clonotype. DNA of the CDR3: TGTGCCAGCAGCCAAATACTCCTGGGCCAAGAGACCCAGTACTTC. Its translation is CASSQILLGQETQYF. The chain carries TRBV3-1 and TRBJ2-5; D is uncertain. The V end was cut by 2 bases, the J end by 1 base, with 11 bases between. Looked up from germline, CDR1 is LGHDT and CDR2 is YNNKEL (reference sequence). The CDR3 spans 15 residues.

This clonotype was picked up a small number of times. The chain joins TRBV5-4 to TRBJ1-4; 8 bases agree with TRBD1. CDR3 size: 15 residues. Germline V gene data show CDR1 as SGHNT and CDR2 as YYREEE (reference sequence). Trimming took 2 bases from V and 5 from J; bases not matched to a gene: 5. The CDR3 reads CASSLPGGPNEKLFF. The CDR3 bases are TGTGCCAGCAGCTTACCAGGGGGCCCAAATGAAAAACTGTTTTTT.

This clonotype turned up a few times. This chain joins TRBV7-3 and TRBJ2-7, with D possibly being TRBD1 or TRBD2 (5 bases each). Germline assignment: CDR1 SGHTA and CDR2 FQGTGA. Trimming pared 3 bases from V and 2 bases from J, leaving 14 bases between. This CDR3 region has 15 residues. CDR3 protein: CASSFFPGRPYEQYF. The CDR3 DNA is TGTGCCAGCAGCTTCTTCCCGGGGCGACCCTACGAGCAGTACTTC.

This clonotype has ten or more counts. The CDR3: CASSRETHTDTQYF. In DNA, the CDR3 is TGTGCCAGCAGTAGGGAAACCCACACAGATACGCAGTATTTT. The chain has TRBV5-5 and TRBJ2-3; no reliable D call. The V gene lost 5 bases and the J gene lost 2 bases, with 12 bases spanning the gap. CDR1 and CDR2 from the germline V gene are SGHKS and YYEKEE (reference sequence). This CDR3 has 14 amino acids.

The V gene is TRBV7-2, the J gene TRBJ2-2; D is unresolved. Trimming left V 5 bases short and J 0 bases short, with 7 bases between. The CDR3 spans 14 residues. The V gene's germline CDR1 is SGHTA and CDR2 FQGNSA. The CDR3: CASSPSTNTGELFF. The CDR3 DNA is TGTGCCAGCAGCCCGTCAACGAACACCGGGGAGCTGTTTTTT.

This clonotype was seen only a few times. The chain links TRBV7-9 to TRBJ1-2; D not certain. There are 14 residues in the CDR3. Germline V gene lookup returns CDR1 SEHNR and CDR2 FQNEAQ (reference sequence). The V end lost 1 base, the J end lost 7 bases, and 13 bases lay between the germline ends. This CDR3 is CASSLEVFAGGYTF. CDR3 in DNA: TGTGCCAGCAGCTTAGAGGTGTTTGCTGGTGGCTACACCTTC. Full variable domain (rest looked up from reference TRBV7-9 and TRBJ1-2): DTGVSQNPRHKITKRGQNVTFRCDPISEHNRLYWYRQTLGQGPEFLTYFQNEAQLEKSRLLSDRFSAERPKGSFSTLEIQRTEQGDSAMYLCASSLEVFAGGYTFGSGTRLTVV.

The chain carries TRBV12-3 or TRBV12-4 and TRBJ2-5, with D perhaps matching TRBD1 (6 bases). The CDR3 is 14 residues long. The V end was cut by 5 bases, the J end by 5 bases, with 15 bases between. CDR3 residues: CASSTQGGRETQYF. The CDR3 nucleotides are TGTGCCAGCAGTACCCAAGGGGGTAGGGAGACCCAGTACTTC.

This clonotype was observed a few times. The rearrangement uses TRBV7-2 and TRBJ2-3; possible D gene TRBD2, 6 bases. The CDR3 covers 16 residues. CDR1 SGHTA and CDR2 FQGNSA come from the germline V gene. Trimming shortened V by 2 bases and J by 1 base, and 13 bases separated the two germline ends. The CDR3 here is CASSLSPQRGTDTQYF. CDR3 in DNA: TGTGCCAGCAGCTTAAGCCCACAGCGGGGCACAGATACGCAGTATTTT.

This clonotype appeared many times. V gene TRBV11-2 combines with J gene TRBJ1-2, with D unresolved. V was shortened by 5 bases and J by 5 bases, with 18 bases between the two germline ends. The CDR3 is 15 amino acids. Germline assignment: CDR1 SGHAT and CDR2 FQNNGV. CDR3 in amino acids: CASSDGWSFGYGYTF. Written as DNA, the CDR3 is TGTGCCAGCAGCGACGGCTGGTCCTTCGGGTATGGCTACACCTTC.

This clonotype showed up many times. This chain connects TRBV6-4 to TRBJ1-6; TRBD1 might be the D (5 bases). The germline V and J ends were trimmed by 5 bases and 10 bases, with 12 bases remaining between them. The CDR3 sequence is 13 residues long. Per the germline V gene, CDR1 is MRHNA and CDR2 is SNTAGT. CDR3 amino acids: CASSSGYGSPLHF. The CDR3 DNA reads as TGTGCCAGCAGTTCAGGGTATGGATCACCCCTCCACTTT.

This clonotype was observed many times. The V call is TRBV18, the J call TRBJ2-3; no firm D call. V shed 3 bases and J shed 0 bases, with 4 bases lying between them. The CDR3 sequence is 13 residues long. Germline V gives CDR1 KGHSH, CDR2 LQKENI. This CDR3 reads CASSPDSTDTQYF. CDR3 nucleotide sequence: TGTGCCAGCTCACCGGACAGCACAGATACGCAGTATTTT.

On this clonotype: This may arise from a read error, as a much more abundant clone is one base away. This chain connects TRBV7-3 to TRBJ1-1; 11 positions agree with TRBD1. CDR3 length: 14 amino acids. Germline-derived CDR1 and CDR2 are SGHTA and FQGTGA. CDR3 nucleotides: TGTGCCAGCAGCCGGACAGGGGGCTACACTGATGCTTTCTTT. Translating gives CASSRTGGYTDAFF.

This clonotype has more than one count but fewer than ten. The chain couples TRBV7-2 to TRBJ2-7; the D gene is possibly TRBD1 (6 bases). V was pared by 5 bases and J by 4 bases, with 12 bases between. The CDR3 runs to 13 residues. Germline V gives CDR1 SGHTA, CDR2 FQGNSA. As DNA, the CDR3 is TGTGCCAGCAGCGGCAACCAGGGGTACGAGCAGTACTTC. As protein: CASSGNQGYEQYF.

The chain recombines TRBV15 with TRBJ2-7; D might be TRBD2 (5 bases). Germline CDR1 LNHNV, CDR2 YYDKDF (reference sequence). This CDR3 spans 12 amino acids. Trimming left V 4 bases short and J 4 bases short, with 8 bases between. CDR3 coding DNA: TGTGCCACCAGCAATCTAGCTTACGAGCAGTACTTC. Its translation: CATSNLAYEQYF.

This clonotype occurred a few times. CDR3 DNA sequence: TGTGCCAGCAGGTCAAGGCTCCTTACGGTCACTGAAGCTTTCTTT. This codes for CASRSRLLTVTEAFF. This sequence joins TRBV6-5 and TRBJ1-1, with unresolved D. CDR1 is MNHEY, CDR2 SVGAGI, per germline. Trimming left V 6 bases short and J 4 bases short, with 18 bases between. The CDR3 length is 15 residues.

The chain couples TRBV12-3 or TRBV12-4 to TRBJ1-1; D is undetermined. The CDR3 has 14 amino acids. Trimming removed 3 bases from V and 4 bases from J, with 12 bases in between. This CDR3 reads CASSFGEGITEAFF. For the CDR3, the DNA is TGTGCCAGCAGTTTCGGTGAGGGTATCACTGAAGCTTTCTTT.

The chain links TRBV5-4 to TRBJ2-2; the D gene could be TRBD1 or TRBD2 (5 bases each). This CDR3 comprises 13 residues. The germline V gene has CDR1 SGHNT and CDR2 YYREEE (reference sequence). Trimming stripped 7 bases from V and 6 bases from J, with 13 bases between. DNA of the CDR3: TGTGCCAGCGATGAGGGGCTTGCCGGGGAGCTGTTTTTT. Its protein product is CASDEGLAGELFF.

This clonotype occurred many times. The chain recombines TRBV5-4 with TRBJ1-1; D may be TRBD1 (6 bases). Germline CDR1 is SGHNT and CDR2 is YYREEE (reference sequence). Trimming removed 4 bases at V and 3 bases at J, with 19 bases between. The CDR3 is 16 amino acids. CDR3 loop: CASSQNSQGRDTEAFF. DNA of the CDR3: TGTGCCAGCAGCCAAAACTCACAGGGAAGGGACACTGAAGCTTTCTTT.

This clonotype was detected ten times or more. The rearrangement uses TRBV7-8 and TRBJ1-1; D unclear. The CDR3 totals 16 residues. V was shortened by 3 bases and J by 4 bases, with 18 bases between the two germline ends. Germline V CDR1 and CDR2: SGHVS, FQNEAQ. CDR3: CASSFPKYREGTEAFF. In nucleotides, the CDR3 is TGTGCCAGCAGCTTTCCAAAATACCGGGAGGGCACTGAAGCTTTCTTT. Complete variable domain (other parts from reference TRBV7-8 and TRBJ1-1): GAGVSQSPRYKVAKRGQDVALRCDPISGHVSLFWYQQALGQGPEFLTYFQNEAQLDKSGLPSDRFFAERPEGSVSTLKIQRTQQEDSAVYLCASSFPKYREGTEAFFGQGTRLTVV.

The chain is built from TRBV11-2 and TRBJ1-1; 7 nucleotides line up with TRBD1. V shed 2 bases, J shed 11 bases, and the junction held 11 bases outside the gene matches. Looked up from germline, CDR1 is SGHAT and CDR2 is FQNNGV. The CDR3 sequence is 14 residues long. This chain's CDR3 is CASSLSRRDREAFF. The CDR3 bases are TGTGCCAGCAGCTTATCCCGACGAGACAGGGAGGCTTTCTTT.

V usage is TRBV4-1 and J usage is TRBJ2-3, with D unclear. V gave up 0 bases and J gave up 1 base, with 8 bases separating them. Germline CDR1 is MGHRA and CDR2 is YSYEKL. The CDR3 covers 15 residues. The CDR3 DNA reads TGCGCCAGCAGCCAAGAATCCGCTGGCACAGATACGCAGTATTTT. It yields the protein CASSQESAGTDTQYF.

This chain uses TRBV20-1 with TRBJ1-6, with 7 positions matching TRBD1. From germline, CDR1 is DFQATT and CDR2 SNEGSKA (reference sequence). The CDR3 covers 16 residues. V shed 6 bases, J shed 0 bases, and the junction held 8 bases outside the gene matches. In DNA form, the CDR3 reads TGCAGTGCCGTCGGGACAGCGAACTCCTATAATTCACCCCTCCACTTT. This sequence encodes CSAVGTANSYNSPLHF.

The V gene is TRBV30, the J gene TRBJ1-1; D is possibly TRBD1 (6 bases). Trimming pared 5 bases from V and 6 bases from J, leaving 13 bases between. Germline V lookup: CDR1 GTSNPN, CDR2 SVGIG (reference sequence). This CDR3 comprises 12 residues. The CDR3 here is CAWDRSLAEAFF. CDR3 in DNA: TGTGCCTGGGACAGGTCCCTGGCTGAAGCTTTCTTT.

Only a few counts were recorded for this clonotype. This chain uses TRBV6-5 with TRBJ1-5, with D maybe TRBD1 (6 bases). Trimming left V 6 bases short and J 4 bases short, with 16 bases between. The CDR3 contains 15 residues. In germline, CDR1 is MNHEY, CDR2 SVGAGI. CDR3 nucleotides: TGTGCCAGCAGCAACGCCCCCCAGGGGAATCAGCCCCAGCATTTT. Encoded protein: CASSNAPQGNQPQHF.

This chain uses TRBV4-1 with TRBJ1-5; D gene unclear. The V end lost 0 bases, the J end lost 6 bases, and 9 bases lay between the germline ends. Looked up from germline, CDR1 is MGHRA and CDR2 is YSYEKL. This CDR3 comprises 14 residues. The CDR3 DNA follows: TGCGCCAGCAGCCAAGAGCCGGTGGGTCAGCCCCAGCATTTT. Translating gives CASSQEPVGQPQHF.

This rearrangement joins TRBV19 to TRBJ2-1; maybe TRBD1 (6 bases). Per the germline V gene, CDR1 is LNHDA and CDR2 is SQIVND (reference sequence). The CDR3 sequence is 16 residues long. Trimming took 0 bases from V and 6 from J, leaving 15 bases between them. The CDR3 spells CASSIDRARGFNEQFF. Written as DNA, the CDR3 is TGTGCCAGTAGTATAGATCGAGCCAGGGGATTCAATGAGCAGTTCTTC.

The CDR3 DNA sequence: TGTGCCAGCAGCCAAGTGGCCTTCGGAGGGAGAGGTACCGGGGAGCTGTTTTTT. The encoded protein is CASSQVAFGGRGTGELFF. This sequence joins TRBV3-1 and TRBJ2-2; D perhaps matches TRBD2 (6 bases). CDR1 and CDR2 from the germline V gene are LGHDT and YNNKEL (reference sequence). CDR3 size: 18 residues. Trimming took 1 base from V and 5 from J, leaving 20 bases between them.

This chain uses TRBV7-2 with TRBJ2-1; 8 bases match TRBD2. There are 16 residues in the CDR3. Trimming cost V 1 base and J 8 bases; bases outside gene matches: 10. The germline CDR1 and CDR2 sequences are SGHTA and FQGNSA. This chain's CDR3 is CASSLGYSGGFYEQFF. CDR3 bases: TGTGCCAGCAGCTTAGGGTACAGCGGGGGTTTTTATGAGCAGTTCTTC.

V usage is TRBV5-1 and J usage is TRBJ2-2; D is unclear. Trimming left V 1 base short and J 0 bases short, with 4 bases between. Germline V CDR1 and CDR2: SGHRS, YFSETQ. There are 14 residues in the CDR3. CDR3 bases: TGCGCCAGCAGCTTGAATCCGAACACCGGGGAGCTGTTTTTT. Translated, it gives CASSLNPNTGELFF. The whole variable domain, filled in from reference TRBV5-1 and TRBJ2-2, reads KAGVTQTPRYLIKTRGQQVTLSCSPISGHRSVSWYQQTPGQGLQFLFEYFSETQRNKGNFPGRFSGRQFSNSRSEMNVSTLELGDSALYLCASSLNPNTGELFFGEGSRLTVL.

This clonotype showed up many times. This sequence joins TRBV9 and TRBJ1-1; tentative D call: TRBD1 (5 bases). Germline CDR1 SGDLS, CDR2 YYNGEE. CDR3 length: 13 amino acids. The V end lost 0 bases, the J end lost 5 bases, and 8 bases lay between the germline ends. As DNA, the CDR3 is TGTGCCAGCAGCGTAGGGGGCAGAACTGAAGCTTTCTTT. It codes for CASSVGGRTEAFF.